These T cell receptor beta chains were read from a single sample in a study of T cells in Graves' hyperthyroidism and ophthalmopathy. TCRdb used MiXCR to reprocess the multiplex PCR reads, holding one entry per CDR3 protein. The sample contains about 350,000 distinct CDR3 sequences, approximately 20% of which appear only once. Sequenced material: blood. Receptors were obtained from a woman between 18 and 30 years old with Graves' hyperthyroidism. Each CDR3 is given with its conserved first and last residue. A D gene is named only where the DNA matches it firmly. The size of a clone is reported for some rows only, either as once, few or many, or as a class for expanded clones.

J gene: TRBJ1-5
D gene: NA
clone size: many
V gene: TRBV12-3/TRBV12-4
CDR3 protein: CASSDAGGQPQHF
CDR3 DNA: TGTGCCAGCAGTGACGCCGGGGGTCAGCCCCAGCATTTT

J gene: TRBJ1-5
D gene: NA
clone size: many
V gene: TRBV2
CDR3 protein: CASKDGNQPQHF
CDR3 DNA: TGTGCCAGCAAGGACGGCAATCAGCCCCAGCATTTT

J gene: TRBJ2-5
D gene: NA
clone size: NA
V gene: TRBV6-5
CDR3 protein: CASSYSEKETQYF
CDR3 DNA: TGTGCCAGCAGTTACTCCGAGAAAGAGACCCAGTACTTC

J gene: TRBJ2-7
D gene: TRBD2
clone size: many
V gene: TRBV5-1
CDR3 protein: CASSLKLRTSGLGPYEQYF
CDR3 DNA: TGCGCCAGCAGCTTGAAACTTAGGACTAGCGGTTTGGGTCCCTACGAGCAGTACTTC

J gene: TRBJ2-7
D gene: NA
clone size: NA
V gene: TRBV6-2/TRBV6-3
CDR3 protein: CASSWSRDEQYF
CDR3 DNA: TGTGCCAGCAGTTGGTCCCGGGACGAGCAGTACTTC

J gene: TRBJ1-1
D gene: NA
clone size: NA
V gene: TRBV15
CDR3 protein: CATSASGAVNTEAFF
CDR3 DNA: TGTGCCACCAGCGCTTCAGGGGCCGTGAACACTGAAGCTTTCTTT

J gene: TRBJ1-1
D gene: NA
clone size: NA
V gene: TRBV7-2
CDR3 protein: CASSLVTGMNTEAFF
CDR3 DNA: TGTGCCAGCAGCTTGGTAACAGGGATGAACACTGAAGCTTTCTTT

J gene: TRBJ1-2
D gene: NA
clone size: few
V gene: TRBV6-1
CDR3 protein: CASRTEDSAGYGFTF
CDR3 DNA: TGTGCCAGCAGAACAGAAGACAGTGCAGGCTATGGCTTCACCTTC

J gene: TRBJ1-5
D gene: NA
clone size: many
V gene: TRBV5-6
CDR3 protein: CASSLGPPTTFQRQHF
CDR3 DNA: TGTGCCAGCAGCTTGGGACCCCCCACCACCTTCCAGCGCCAGCATTTT

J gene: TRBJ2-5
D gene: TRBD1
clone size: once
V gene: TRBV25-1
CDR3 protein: CASSLWTGETQETQYF
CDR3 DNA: TGTGCCAGCAGTCTGTGGACAGGGGAAACACAAGAGACCCAGTACTTC

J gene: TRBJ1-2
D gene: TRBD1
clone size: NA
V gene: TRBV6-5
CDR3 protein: CASSYSPGQGYGYTF
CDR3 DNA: TGTGCCAGCAGTTACTCTCCGGGACAGGGCTATGGCTACACCTTC

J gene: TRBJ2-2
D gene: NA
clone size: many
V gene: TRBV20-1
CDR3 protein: CSARDYRDLNTGELFF
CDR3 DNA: TGCAGTGCTAGAGATTACCGGGACCTGAACACCGGGGAGCTGTTTTTT

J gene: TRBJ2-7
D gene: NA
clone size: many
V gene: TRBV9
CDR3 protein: CASSVETGNYEQYF
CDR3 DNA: TGTGCCAGCAGCGTCGAAACAGGGAACTACGAGCAGTACTTC

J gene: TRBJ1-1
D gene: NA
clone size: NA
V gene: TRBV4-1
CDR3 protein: CASSQDLTGSLWAFF
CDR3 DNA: TGCGCCAGCAGCCAAGATCTAACAGGGTCCCTGTGGGCTTTCTTT

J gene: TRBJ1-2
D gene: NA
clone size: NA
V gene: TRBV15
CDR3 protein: CATSRAGTTYGYTF
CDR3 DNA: TGTGCCACCAGCAGAGCCGGGACGACGTATGGCTACACCTTC

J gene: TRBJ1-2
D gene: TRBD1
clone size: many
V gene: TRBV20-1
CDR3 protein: CSAREDRGSGYTF
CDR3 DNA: TGCAGTGCTAGAGAGGACAGGGGCTCTGGCTACACCTTC

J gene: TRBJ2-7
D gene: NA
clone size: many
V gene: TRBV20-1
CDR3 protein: CSARGHLFSYEQYF
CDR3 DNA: TGCAGTGCTAGGGGGCATTTGTTCAGCTACGAGCAGTACTTC

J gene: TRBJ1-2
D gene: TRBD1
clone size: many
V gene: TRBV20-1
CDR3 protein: CSARDRGQGALDGYTF
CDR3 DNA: TGCAGTGCTAGAGACAGGGGACAGGGGGCTTTAGATGGCTACACCTTC

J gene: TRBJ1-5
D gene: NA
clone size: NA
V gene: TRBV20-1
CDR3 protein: CSATGRGNQPQHF
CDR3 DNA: TGCAGTGCTACAGGGCGGGGCAATCAGCCCCAGCATTTT

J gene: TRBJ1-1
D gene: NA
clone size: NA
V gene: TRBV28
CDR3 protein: CASSLREAFF
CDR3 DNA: TGTGCCAGCAGTTTACGGGAAGCTTTCTTT

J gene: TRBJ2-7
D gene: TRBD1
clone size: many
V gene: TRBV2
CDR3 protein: CASRLVPGQGAYEQYF
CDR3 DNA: TGTGCCAGCAGGTTGGTTCCGGGACAGGGGGCCTACGAGCAGTACTTC

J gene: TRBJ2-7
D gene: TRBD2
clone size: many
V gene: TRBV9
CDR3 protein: CASSPTGTSVYEQYF
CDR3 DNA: TGTGCCAGCAGCCCCACCGGGACTAGCGTCTACGAGCAGTACTTC

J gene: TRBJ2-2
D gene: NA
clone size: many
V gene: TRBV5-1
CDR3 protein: CASSLGPRGYNTGELFF
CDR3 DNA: TGCGCCAGCAGCTTGGGCCCCAGGGGCTATAACACCGGGGAGCTGTTTTTT

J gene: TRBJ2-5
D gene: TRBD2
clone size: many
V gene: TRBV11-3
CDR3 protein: CASSSASGETQYF
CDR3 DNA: TGTGCCAGCAGCTCCGCTAGCGGGGAGACCCAGTACTTC

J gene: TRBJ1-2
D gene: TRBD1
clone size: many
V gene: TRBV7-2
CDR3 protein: CASSLVGQDYGYTF
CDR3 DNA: TGTGCCAGCAGCTTAGTGGGACAGGACTATGGCTACACCTTC

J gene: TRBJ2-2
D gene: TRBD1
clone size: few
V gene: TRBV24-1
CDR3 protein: CATSDPSGQGNFDTGELFF
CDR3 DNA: TGTGCCACCAGTGATCCATCAGGACAGGGGAATTTCGACACCGGGGAGCTGTTTTTT

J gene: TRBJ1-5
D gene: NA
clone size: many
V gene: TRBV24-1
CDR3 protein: CATSEPGDYQPQHF
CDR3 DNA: TGTGCCACCAGTGAGCCGGGAGATTATCAGCCCCAGCATTTT

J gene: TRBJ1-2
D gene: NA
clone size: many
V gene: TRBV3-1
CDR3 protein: CASSQNRRFAGYTF
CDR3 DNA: TGTGCCAGCAGCCAAAATAGGAGGTTTGCTGGCTACACCTTC

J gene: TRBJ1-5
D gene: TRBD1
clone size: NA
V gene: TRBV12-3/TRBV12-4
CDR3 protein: CASSVTGGGQPQHF
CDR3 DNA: TGTGCCAGCAGCGTGACAGGGGGTGGTCAGCCCCAGCATTTT

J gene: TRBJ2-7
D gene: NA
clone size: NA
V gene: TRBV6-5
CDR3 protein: CASSYPLGLIPKEQYF
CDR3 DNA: TGTGCCAGCAGTTACCCCCTCGGACTCATCCCGAAGGAGCAGTACTTC

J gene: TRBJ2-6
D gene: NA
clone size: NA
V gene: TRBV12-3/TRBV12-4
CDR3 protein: CASANSGANVLTF
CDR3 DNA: TGTGCCAGCGCCAACTCTGGGGCCAACGTCCTGACTTTC

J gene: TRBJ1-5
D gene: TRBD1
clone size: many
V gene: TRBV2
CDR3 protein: CASTRDRVEGQPQHF
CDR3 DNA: TGTGCCAGCACTCGGGACAGGGTAGAAGGTCAGCCCCAGCATTTT

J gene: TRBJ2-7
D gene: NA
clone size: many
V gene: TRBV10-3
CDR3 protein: CAISDPNIGYEQYF
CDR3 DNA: TGTGCCATCAGTGACCCTAACATTGGGTACGAGCAGTACTTC

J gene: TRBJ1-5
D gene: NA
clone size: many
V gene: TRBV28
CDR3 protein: CASSFRLGNQPQHF
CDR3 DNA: TGTGCCAGCAGTTTCCGTCTGGGGAATCAGCCCCAGCATTTT

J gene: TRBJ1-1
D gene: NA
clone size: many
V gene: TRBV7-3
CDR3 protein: CASSLTGGMNTEAFF
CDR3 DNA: TGTGCCAGCAGCTTAACGGGAGGTATGAACACTGAAGCTTTCTTT

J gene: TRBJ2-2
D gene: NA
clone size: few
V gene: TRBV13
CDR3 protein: CASSRSGSVGKHGELFF
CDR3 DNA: TGTGCCAGCAGCCGATCTGGGTCGGTTGGCAAACACGGGGAGCTGTTTTTT

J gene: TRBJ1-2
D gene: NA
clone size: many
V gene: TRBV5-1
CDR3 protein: CASSLSPGDNYGYTF
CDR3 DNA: TGCGCCAGCAGCTTGAGCCCGGGCGATAACTATGGCTACACCTTC

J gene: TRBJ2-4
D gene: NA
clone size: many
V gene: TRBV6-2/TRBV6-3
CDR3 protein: CASREFKGAKNIKYF
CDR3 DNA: TGTGCCAGCAGGGAATTCAAGGGAGCCAAAAACATTAAGTACTTC

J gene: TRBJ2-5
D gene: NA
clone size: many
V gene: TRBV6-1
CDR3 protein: CASTRGLTSAETQYF
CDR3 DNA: TGTGCCAGCACCAGGGGCCTTACATCCGCAGAGACCCAGTACTTC

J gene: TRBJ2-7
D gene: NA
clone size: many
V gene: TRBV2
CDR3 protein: CASSPGLTTYEQYF
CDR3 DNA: TGTGCCAGCAGTCCGGGACTGACTACCTACGAGCAGTACTTC

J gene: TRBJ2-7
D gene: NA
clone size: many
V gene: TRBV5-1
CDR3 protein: CASSLGRTTSYEQYF
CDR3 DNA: TGCGCCAGCAGCTTGGGCAGAACTACATCCTACGAGCAGTACTTC

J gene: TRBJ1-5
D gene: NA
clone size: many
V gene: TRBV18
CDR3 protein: CASSGGWAVSQPQHF
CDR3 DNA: TGTGCCAGCTCAGGAGGGTGGGCGGTCAGTCAGCCCCAGCATTTT

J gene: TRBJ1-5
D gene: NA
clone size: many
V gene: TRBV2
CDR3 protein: CASSAGLNQPQHF
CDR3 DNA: TGTGCCAGCAGTGCGGGGCTGAATCAGCCCCAGCATTTT

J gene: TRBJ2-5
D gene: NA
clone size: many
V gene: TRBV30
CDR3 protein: CAWSPGQGRGETQYF
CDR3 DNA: TGTGCCTGGAGCCCCGGTCAGGGTCGAGGGGAGACCCAGTACTTC

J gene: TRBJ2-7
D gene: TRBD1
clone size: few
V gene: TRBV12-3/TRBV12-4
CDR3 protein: CASSKGGAYEQYF
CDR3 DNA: TGTGCCAGCAGTAAAGGGGGCGCGTACGAGCAGTACTTC

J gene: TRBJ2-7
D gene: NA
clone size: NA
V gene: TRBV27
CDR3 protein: CASSLDGQSEQSYEQYF
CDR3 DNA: TGTGCCAGCAGTTTAGACGGTCAGAGTGAACAGTCCTACGAGCAGTACTTC

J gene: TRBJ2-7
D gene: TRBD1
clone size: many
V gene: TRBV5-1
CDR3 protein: CASSVDRAYYEQYF
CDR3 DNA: TGCGCCAGCAGCGTGGACAGGGCGTACTACGAGCAGTACTTC

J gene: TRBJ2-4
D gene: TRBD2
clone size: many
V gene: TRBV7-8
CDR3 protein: CASSFKAGASIAKNIQYF
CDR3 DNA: TGTGCCAGCAGCTTTAAAGCGGGGGCATCAATAGCCAAAAACATTCAGTACTTC